These T cell receptor beta chains were read from a single sample in a study of T cells in Graves' hyperthyroidism and ophthalmopathy. TCRdb ran MiXCR on the multiplex PCR reads and lists one entry per CDR3 protein. The data show approximately 400,000 distinct CDR3 sequences, roughly 14% seen once. Sequenced material: blood. The receptors originated from a man in his thirties or forties with Graves' hyperthyroidism that later progressed to Graves' ophthalmopathy. CDR3s include the opening cysteine and the closing phenylalanine or tryptophan. Fields, in order: J gene, D gene, clone size, V gene, CDR3 protein, CDR3 DNA. The D gene is left open where the match is weak. Clone size is shown for a subset of rows, as once, few, many or a class of expanded clone.

TRBJ1-2 . many TRBV13 CASSSRDILRDGYTF TGTGCCAGCAGCTCGCGGGACATTTTAAGAGATGGCTACACCTTC
TRBJ1-2 TRBD1 . TRBV2 CASREAGTGYGYTF TGTGCCAGCAGGGAAGCTGGGACAGGCTATGGCTACACCTTC
TRBJ2-1 . . TRBV5-6 CASSSVREFYNEQFF TGTGCCAGCAGCTCCGTAAGGGAGTTCTACAATGAGCAGTTCTTC
TRBJ1-1 . . TRBV7-9 CASSLNLGLKTEAFF TGTGCCAGCAGCTTAAATCTGGGGTTGAAGACTGAAGCTTTCTTT
TRBJ1-5 TRBD1 . TRBV6-2/TRBV6-3 CATNDRGDQPQHF TGTGCCACCAACGACAGGGGGGATCAGCCCCAGCATTTT
TRBJ1-1 . many TRBV12-5 CASGPGLTNTEAFF TGTGCTAGTGGTCCGGGACTAACAAACACTGAAGCTTTCTTT
TRBJ2-3 . few TRBV25-1 CASSEYQHTDTQYF TGTGCCAGCAGTGAATACCAGCACACAGATACGCAGTATTTT
TRBJ1-3 . few TRBV20-1 CSARDERFSGNTIYF TGCAGTGCTAGAGATGAGCGGTTCTCTGGAAACACCATATATTTT
TRBJ2-1 . many TRBV7-9 CASSLVQDHNEQFF TGTGCCAGCAGCTTAGTACAAGACCACAATGAGCAGTTCTTC
TRBJ1-2 TRBD1 many TRBV6-6 CASSYGQGDGYTF TGTGCCAGCAGTTACGGGCAGGGGGACGGCTACACCTTC
TRBJ2-2 . many TRBV5-1 CASSYTGELFF TGTGCCAGCAGTTACACCGGGGAGCTGTTTTTT
TRBJ1-6 . few TRBV3-1 CASSQASGHNSPLHF TGTGCCAGCAGCCAAGCATCGGGACACAATTCACCCCTCCACTTT
TRBJ2-7 . many TRBV5-1 CASSLDRPTYEQYF TGCGCCAGCAGCTTGGATCGACCAACCTACGAGCAGTACTTC
TRBJ2-1 . many TRBV2 CATTNEQFF TGTGCCACCACCAATGAGCAGTTCTTC
TRBJ2-3 . many TRBV12-3/TRBV12-4 CASSLYGTSTDTQYF TGTGCCAGCAGTTTATACGGGACTAGCACAGATACGCAGTATTTT
TRBJ1-4 TRBD1 few TRBV7-9 CASSPRDRGYEKLFF TGTGCCAGCAGCCCCAGGGACAGGGGTTACGAAAAACTGTTTTTT
TRBJ2-3 . few TRBV24-1 CATSETADTQYF TGTGCCACCAGTGAGACGGCAGATACGCAGTATTTT
TRBJ2-2 . . TRBV20-1 CSARAETGFTGELFF TGCAGTGCTAGAGCGGAGACTGGATTCACCGGGGAGCTGTTTTTT
TRBJ2-7 . many TRBV30 CAWRARGYTYEQYF TGTGCCTGGAGAGCTAGGGGATATACCTACGAGCAGTACTTC
TRBJ1-1 . many TRBV20-1 CSARQKNTEAFF TGCAGTGCCCGACAGAAGAACACTGAAGCTTTCTTT
TRBJ1-1 . . TRBV5-4 CASSEEDTEAFF TGTGCCAGCAGCGAAGAGGACACTGAAGCTTTCTTT
TRBJ2-1 TRBD2 . TRBV19 CASSGTSGSYNEQFF TGTGCCAGTAGTGGGACTAGCGGCTCCTACAATGAGCAGTTCTTC
TRBJ1-5 TRBD1 many TRBV28 CASSFGTGANQPQHF TGTGCCAGCAGTTTCGGGACAGGTGCCAATCAGCCCCAGCATTTT
TRBJ1-2 . . TRBV5-6 CASSWGDTSANYGYTF TGTGCCAGCAGCTGGGGGGACACATCAGCTAACTATGGCTACACCTTC
TRBJ1-5 . many TRBV20-1 CSARVGLNQPQHF TGCAGTGCTAGAGTTGGACTTAATCAGCCCCAGCATTTT
TRBJ1-1 . many TRBV7-9 CASSTTVPGGAFF TGTGCCAGCAGCACCACAGTGCCCGGGGGAGCTTTCTTT
TRBJ1-1 TRBD1 many TRBV28 CASSRQGGNTEAFF TGTGCCAGCAGTAGACAGGGGGGGAACACTGAAGCTTTCTTT
TRBJ1-1 . many TRBV11-3 CASSGLQGDTEAFF TGTGCCAGCAGTGGGCTACAGGGTGACACTGAAGCTTTCTTT
TRBJ2-3 . . TRBV11-2 CASSLEETDTQYF TGTGCCAGCAGCTTAGAAGAAACAGATACGCAGTATTTT